This T cell receptor (beta chain) was identified during a study of shared clonotypes between healthy human individuals. Points from the study as a whole: Larger richness was generally estimated for naive than memory subsets. Rarefaction exposed incomplete sorted-subset sequencing despite large depth. Clonotypes that were shared across a handful of donors made up roughly 5% of naive CD4 clonotypes.

Generated by immunoSEQ multiplex PCR, the TCRdb table keeps only in-frame clones and is missing some. The sample lists fewer than 3 million clones, roughly 90% occurring once. The V gene lost 1 base and the J gene lost 2 bases, with 6 bases spanning the gap. The length of the CDR3 is 15 residues. Germline CDR1 reads LNHNV; CDR2 reads YYDKDF (reference sequence). As regards this clone: The antigen is not known.

Only Caucasian adults living in Nashville, Tennessee made up the donor group. Sequences were obtained from naive CD4+ T cells from PBMCs. Subset of the sample: CD45RA+ positively selected. The chain couples TRBV15 to TRBJ2-6; D is undetermined. The source is a man in his late teens or twenties in good health. Some clones in this sample may be carry-over from other donors' samples. CDR3 nucleotide sequence: TGTGCCACCAGCAGAGGTCCCGCTGGGGCCAACGTCCTGACTTTC. Translated: CATSRGPAGANVLTF.